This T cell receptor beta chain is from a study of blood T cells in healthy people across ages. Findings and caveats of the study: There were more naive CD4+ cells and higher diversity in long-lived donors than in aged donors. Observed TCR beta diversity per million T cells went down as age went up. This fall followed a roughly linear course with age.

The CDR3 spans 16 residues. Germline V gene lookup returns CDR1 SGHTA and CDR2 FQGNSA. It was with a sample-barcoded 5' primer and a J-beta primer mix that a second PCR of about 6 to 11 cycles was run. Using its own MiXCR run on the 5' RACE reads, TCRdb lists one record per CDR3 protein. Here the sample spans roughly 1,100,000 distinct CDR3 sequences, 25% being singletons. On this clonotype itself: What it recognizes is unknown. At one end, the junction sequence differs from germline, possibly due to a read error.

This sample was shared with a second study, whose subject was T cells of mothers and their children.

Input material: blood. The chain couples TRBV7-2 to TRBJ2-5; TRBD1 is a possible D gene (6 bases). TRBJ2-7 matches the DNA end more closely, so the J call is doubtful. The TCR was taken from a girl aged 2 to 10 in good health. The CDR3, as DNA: TGTGCCAGCGGCTTAGCCGGAAGGGGGTCTCTAAGCGAGCAGTACTTC. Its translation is CASGLAGRGSLSEQYF.